The 9 T cell receptor beta chains listed next were all sequenced from one sample in a study of T cells in localized non-small cell lung cancer. TCRdb keeps only in-frame clones here, not all; method: immunoSEQ multiplex PCR. The data contain about 59,000 clones, 91% of them singletons. Sequenced material: peripheral blood, taken before any cancer treatment. The receptors shown here come from a man aged 40 to 75 with stage I lung adenocarcinoma.

As DNA, the CDR3 is TGTGCCAGCAGCTCACAGGGAAACTATGGCTACACCTTC. Translated, it gives CASSSQGNYGYTF. The genes are TRBV7-8 and TRBJ1-2; D is perhaps TRBD1 (6 bases). Per germline, CDR1 SGHVS and CDR2 FQNEAQ. The CDR3 runs 13 residues. V was clipped by 4 bases and J by 2 bases, with 8 bases between them. The whole variable domain, remainder taken from reference TRBV7-8 and TRBJ1-2, is GAGVSQSPRYKVAKRGQDVALRCDPISGHVSLFWYQQALGQGPEFLTYFQNEAQLDKSGLPSDRFFAERPEGSVSTLKIQRTQQEDSAVYLCASSSQGNYGYTFGSGTRLTVV.

The genes are TRBV11-3 and TRBJ2-7, with TRBD2 identical over 12 bases. Germline CDR1 and CDR2: SGHNT and YENEEA. The CDR3 spans 15 residues. V was pared by 3 bases and J by 5 bases, with 5 bases of the junction left unmatched. CDR3 loop: CASSFLTSGRNEQYF. The CDR3 DNA reads as TGTGCCAGCAGCTTCCTGACTAGCGGGAGAAACGAGCAGTACTTC.

CDR3 bases: TGCGCCAGCAGCTTGGGACGGACAGGAGGTATGAACACTGAAGCTTTCTTT. Its protein product is CASSLGRTGGMNTEAFF. The chain is built from TRBV5-1 and TRBJ1-1, with TRBD1 matching over 7 bases. The CDR3 is 17 residues long. V was pared by 0 bases and J by 0 bases, with 8 bases of the junction left unmatched. The V gene's germline CDR1 is SGHRS and CDR2 YFSETQ.

The chain couples TRBV10-3 to TRBJ2-2; TRBD2 matches 12 bases. V lost 0 bases and J lost 4; bases outside the gene matches: 6. Germline V gene data show CDR1 as ENHRY and CDR2 as SYGVKD. The CDR3 is 18 amino acids. CDR3 in amino acids: CAISESRLAGVSTGELFF. In nucleotides, the CDR3 is TGTGCCATCAGTGAGTCGAGACTAGCGGGAGTTAGCACCGGGGAGCTGTTTTTT.

This rearrangement joins TRBV19 to TRBJ1-2, with 7 bases fitting TRBD1. This CDR3 contains 15 residues. J gave up 4 bases and V 5 bases, and 10 bases lay outside the gene matches. Germline CDR1 is LNHDA and CDR2 is SQIVND (reference sequence). This CDR3 is CASSLPPGGIYGYTF. The CDR3 DNA follows: TGTGCCAGTAGTCTCCCCCCAGGGGGGATCTATGGCTACACCTTC.

J is TRBJ2-7 and V is TRBV19; 12 bases align to TRBD1. CDR3 length equals 15 residues. CDR1 LNHDA and CDR2 SQIVND come from the germline V gene (reference sequence). The V segment lost 3 bases and the J segment 7 bases; nucleotides outside the gene matches: 7. As DNA, the CDR3 is TGTGCCAGTAGTATGATGGGACAGGGGGCGGGTGAGCAGTACTTC. Translated: CASSMMGQGAGEQYF.

In nucleotides, the CDR3 is TGTGCCAGCAGCTTAGTAGCGGGAGGGAGAGGTGAGCAGTTCTTC. Translation: CASSLVAGGRGEQFF. J is TRBJ2-1 and V is TRBV11-3, with 11 bases lining up with TRBD2. CDR3 length: 15 amino acids. Germline CDR1 is SGHNT and CDR2 is YENEEA. V shed 1 base, J shed 9 bases, and the junction held 5 bases outside the gene matches.

By share of the sample, this clone is medium-sized. This sample includes further DNA sequences coding for the same CDR3. CDR3 nucleotides: TGTGCCAGCAGTCACCGGGACAGGAACTACGAGCAGTACTTC. Amino acids: CASSHRDRNYEQYF. This chain connects TRBV7-9 to TRBJ2-7; 8 positions match TRBD1. V gave up 6 bases and J gave up 3 bases; unmatched junction bases: 7. This CDR3 is 14 amino acids long. Germline CDR1 is SEHNR and CDR2 is FQNEAQ (reference sequence).

The V gene is TRBV7-9, the J gene TRBJ2-5; TRBD2 agrees at 14 bases. V trimming: 3 bases; J trimming: 5 bases; junction bases outside the gene matches: 5. The germline CDR1 and CDR2 sequences are SEHNR and FQNEAQ (reference sequence). CDR3 length equals 16 residues. The CDR3 DNA reads TGTGCCAGCAGCTTGGGACTAGCGGGAGTTGGGGAGACCCAGTACTTC. Translating it yields CASSLGLAGVGETQYF.